This TCR beta chain was identified in a study of cytomegalovirus exposure and HLA in healthy donors. Study results and caveats: Later analysis identified a missense DCLRE1C variant that was linked to TCR beta V- and J-gene trimming.

The CDR3 covers 13 residues. Trimming cost V 6 bases and J 11 bases, with 22 bases left between them. Germline CDR1 reads SQVTM; CDR2 reads ANQGSEA. Concerning this clone itself: The antigen remains unidentified.

PCR used 60 Vbeta primers and 13 Jbeta primers. The repertoire was sequenced with immunoSEQ multiplex PCR; TCRdb's copy has only in-frame clones and lacks some. This sample has about 190,000 clones, with around 80% found just once. The sequencing sample was made of PBMCs. This chain joins TRBV29-1 and TRBJ1-1; D remains unclear. The source of this sequence is a man between 35 and 55 years old in good health and CMV-seropositive. CDR3 sequence (DNA): TGCAGCGTCGTCTATGTGGGCACAGCTCCGGCTTTCTTT. It encodes CSVVYVGTAPAFF.